The table lists the clone carrying this T cell receptor beta chain with a few counts. This specimen belongs to a study of blood T cells in healthy people across ages. Germline CDR1 reads SGHDT; CDR2 reads YYEEEE. V shed 1 base and J 5 bases; nucleotides not matched to a gene: 13. CDR3 length equals 18 residues. Then a second PCR, running roughly 6 to 12 cycles, was carried out with a sample-barcoded 5' primer and a J-beta primer mix. MiXCR, run by TCRdb on the 5' RACE reads, gives a single entry per CDR3 protein. Among approximately 290,000 distinct CDR3 sequences listed, around 29% were seen once. This TCR derives from a woman aged 65 to 85 in good health. Sequencing input: blood. This chain uses TRBV5-6 with TRBJ2-5; 11 bases map to TRBD2. The CDR3 bases are TGTGCCAGCAGCTTGTCGGGTGCTAGCGGGAGGTACAGGGAGACCCAGTACTTC. Its translation: CASSLSGASGRYRETQYF. The whole variable domain, remainder taken from reference TRBV5-6 and TRBJ2-5, is DAGVTQSPTHLIKTRGQQVTLRCSPKSGHDTVSWYQQALGQGPQFIFQYYEEEERQRGNFPDRFSGHQFPNYSSELNVNALLLGDSALYLCASSLSGASGRYRETQYFGPGTRLLVL.